This is a list of T cell receptor beta chains from one sample in a study of T cell changes during pregnancy in multiple sclerosis. Profiled with immunoSEQ multiplex PCR; TCRdb holds only in-frame clones, not every one. This sample has some 85,000 clones; around 94% occur once, and the top ten carry under 0.85%. This material consisted of peripheral blood, taken in the third trimester of pregnancy. These receptors originate from a female donor with multiple sclerosis, enrolled in a pregnancy study. Each CDR3 is given with its conserved first and last residue. Each record gives: J gene, D gene, clone size, V gene, CDR3 DNA, CDR3 protein. A D gene is named only where the DNA matches it firmly. Only part of the rows carry a size: once, few, many, or a class if the clone is expanded.

>TRBJ1-3|TRBD1|NA|TRBV29-1
TGCAGCGGCACAGGGGGGGCTGGAAACACCATATATTTT
CSGTGGAGNTIYF
>TRBJ1-5|NA|NA|TRBV7-2
TGTGCCAGCAGCCCAGACAGAAATAGCAATCAGCCCCAGCATTTT
CASSPDRNSNQPQHF
>TRBJ1-2|NA|NA|TRBV15
TGTGCCACCAGCAGAGGCGCAGGGGAATACAACTATGGCTACACCTTC
CATSRGAGEYNYGYTF
>TRBJ2-2|TRBD2|NA|TRBV29-1
TGCAGCGCTGGGGTTAGCGGGAACGGGGAGCTGTTTTTT
CSAGVSGNGELFF
>TRBJ2-7|NA|NA|TRBV6-5
TGTGCCAGCAGTTACCGACTCGCCTACGAGCAGTACTTC
CASSYRLAYEQYF
>TRBJ2-7|TRBD2|NA|TRBV2
TGTGCCAGCAGTGAATGGGTTGGACTAGAGGCTGCCGAGCAGTACTTC
CASSEWVGLEAAEQYF
>TRBJ1-1|TRBD1|few|TRBV2
TGTGCCAGCAGATGGACAGGGAACACTGAAGCTTTCTTT
CASRWTGNTEAFF
>TRBJ2-3|NA|NA|TRBV27
TGTGCCAGCAGTTTAGACGGGGGGCGCACAGATACGCAGTATTTT
CASSLDGGRTDTQYF
>TRBJ2-1|TRBD1|NA|TRBV30
TGTGCCTGGAGTCCTCCCAGACAGGGGGCTTCCTACAATGAGCAGTTCTTC
CAWSPPRQGASYNEQFF
>TRBJ2-7|TRBD1|NA|TRBV13
TGTGCCAGCAGCCGGACAGGGGCCGAGCAGTACTTC
CASSRTGAEQYF
>TRBJ2-2|TRBD2|NA|TRBV5-1
TGCGCCAGCAGCTTGGCAGTAGCGGGAGCGGGCACCGGGGAGCTGTTTTTT
CASSLAVAGAGTGELFF
>TRBJ2-1|TRBD2|NA|TRBV5-1
TGCGCCAGCAGCTTGGCCTGGCTAGCGGACAATGAGCAGTTCTTC
CASSLAWLADNEQFF
>TRBJ2-3|NA|NA|TRBV7-8
TGTGCCAGCAGCTTCTACACAGATACGCAGTATTTT
CASSFYTDTQYF
>TRBJ2-7|TRBD1|NA|TRBV7-8
TGTGCCAGCAGGCCCATCCAGGGGGCGATCCACGAGCAGTACTTC
CASRPIQGAIHEQYF
>TRBJ1-2|NA|NA|TRBV4-3
TGCGCCAGCACTAAGACGGCGGAAGGTAACTATGGCTACACCTTC
CASTKTAEGNYGYTF
>TRBJ1-1|NA|few|TRBV28
TGTGCCAGCGGGGGCACCGGAGCTTTCTTT
CASGGTGAFF
>TRBJ1-1|NA|NA|TRBV2
TGTGCCACCAAGCAGGGGACCACTGAAGCTTTCTTT
CATKQGTTEAFF
>TRBJ2-7|TRBD1|NA|TRBV6-1
TGTGCCAGCAGGAGACAGGGGGCGCGGGAGCAGTACTTC
CASRRQGAREQYF
>TRBJ2-3|TRBD2|once|TRBV7-9
TGTGCCAGCAGCGCTAGCGGGAGTTACGCAGATACGCAGTATTTT
CASSASGSYADTQYF
>TRBJ1-1|NA|NA|TRBV5-1
TGCGCCAGCAGCTTGACAGGGCGGAGTAACACTGAAGCTTTCTTT
CASSLTGRSNTEAFF
>TRBJ1-1|TRBD1|NA|TRBV28
TGTGCCAGCAGTTACCCGGGACAGAGAAGGGCTGAAGCTTTCTTT
CASSYPGQRRAEAFF
>TRBJ2-7|NA|NA|TRBV29-1
TGCAGCGTTGCTCCCCGATTACGTAGCTCCTACGAGCAGTACTTC
CSVAPRLRSSYEQYF
>TRBJ2-7|TRBD1|NA|TRBV11-2
TGTGCCAGCAGCTCCGGGACAGGGAGCTACGAGCAGTACTTC
CASSSGTGSYEQYF
>TRBJ1-4|TRBD1|NA|TRBV6-1
TGTGCCAGCAGTGAGCCGACAGGGGTGTCTGAAAAACTGTTTTTT
CASSEPTGVSEKLFF
>TRBJ2-2|NA|NA|TRBV7-7
TGTGCCAGCAGCTCGAGAGACATGGCCGGGGAGCTGTTTTTT
CASSSRDMAGELFF
>TRBJ2-3|NA|NA|TRBV29-1
TGCAGCGCCCGACTAGTTGAAGCGCAGTATTTT
CSARLVEAQYF
>TRBJ1-1|NA|few|TRBV28
TGTGCCAGCAGCTTACAAGACAGGAACACTGAAGCTTTCTTT
CASSLQDRNTEAFF
>TRBJ2-7|NA|NA|TRBV27
TGTGCCAGCAGTTTAGGTAGCGGTGTTACCTACGAGCAGTACTTC
CASSLGSGVTYEQYF
>TRBJ1-2|NA|NA|TRBV2
TGTGCCAGCAGTGAAGACTGGACAAAGGATGGCTACACCTTC
CASSEDWTKDGYTF
>TRBJ2-3|NA|NA|TRBV9
TGTGCCAGCAGCGTAGTCACTTCAGATACGCAGTATTTT
CASSVVTSDTQYF
>TRBJ1-2|NA|NA|TRBV9
TGTGCCAGCAGCGGAAATAAGAGGGGCTACACCTTC
CASSGNKRGYTF
>TRBJ2-1|TRBD2|NA|TRBV27
TGTGCCAGCAGTTTTCTAGCGGGAGAAACTGAGCAGTTCTTC
CASSFLAGETEQFF
>TRBJ2-1|NA|NA|TRBV25-1
TGTGCCAGCAGTGAGAGGTACAATGAGCAGTTCTTC
CASSERYNEQFF
>TRBJ2-1|TRBD2|NA|TRBV4-2
TGTGCCAGCAGCCAAGACACTAGCGGATACAATGAGCAGTTCTTC
CASSQDTSGYNEQFF
>TRBJ1-2|NA|NA|TRBV27
TGTGCCAGCAGTGACTTCCGGGAAAACGGCTACACCTTC
CASSDFRENGYTF
>TRBJ2-7|TRBD2|NA|TRBV19
TGTGCCAGTAGTATAGGCGGGAGTGAGCAGTACTTC
CASSIGGSEQYF
>TRBJ2-1|TRBD2|NA|TRBV5-4
TGTGCCAGCAGCTTCCTAGCGGGGGCCTACAATGAGCAGTTCTTC
CASSFLAGAYNEQFF
>TRBJ2-2|TRBD2|NA|TRBV28
TGTGCCAGCAGGTCGGGAGGGCCCTCGAACACCGGGGAGCTGTTTTTT
CASRSGGPSNTGELFF
>TRBJ1-1|TRBD1|NA|TRBV9
TGTGCCAGCAGCTCCGGACAGGGCCCGTCGTTGGGAGCTTTCTTT
CASSSGQGPSLGAFF
>TRBJ1-1|NA|NA|TRBV30
TGTGCCTGGACGGAGGCTGAAGCTTTCTTT
CAWTEAEAFF
>TRBJ2-5|TRBD2|NA|TRBV10-1
TGCGCCAGCTCTAGCGGGAGTGAAGAGACCCAGTACTTC
CASSSGSEETQYF
>TRBJ2-7|NA|NA|TRBV27
TGTGCCAGCAGTTCCACAGGGTTCGAGCAGTACTTC
CASSSTGFEQYF
>TRBJ2-7|TRBD1|NA|TRBV4-1
TGCGCCAGCAGCCAACCCACCGGGACAGGGGGGGAGCAGTACTTC
CASSQPTGTGGEQYF
>TRBJ2-3|NA|NA|TRBV30
TGTGCCTGGAGTGCCCGGGACAGAGGGACTTTCAGCACAGATACGCAGTATTTT
CAWSARDRGTFSTDTQYF
>TRBJ1-2|NA|NA|TRBV5-6
TGTGCCAGCAGCTTCCCCGCCGGCTATGGCTACACCTTC
CASSFPAGYGYTF
>TRBJ2-1|TRBD1|NA|TRBV7-6
TGTGCCAGCAGCTTAGCTGTGGGGGACAGGGGTTCCCACAATGAGCAGTTCTTC
CASSLAVGDRGSHNEQFF
>TRBJ1-4|NA|NA|TRBV11-2
TGTGCCAGCAGCTTAGCGGCGGGCCAAATGGAAAAACTGTTTTTT
CASSLAAGQMEKLFF
>TRBJ2-2|TRBD2|NA|TRBV5-5
TGTGCCAGCAGCTTGTTGCTAGCGGGGGCAATGGGCGGGGAGCTGTTTTTT
CASSLLLAGAMGGELFF
>TRBJ2-1|NA|NA|TRBV5-6
TGTGCCAGCAGCTTGGCTAACGGCAATGAGCAGTTCTTC
CASSLANGNEQFF